This entry is about one TCR beta chain. Its specificity is unknown. This entry comes from a study of T cell responses to AZD1222 COVID-19 vaccine. Study results and caveats: Most donors were white British, females outnumbered males, and clonal diversity was possibly underestimated.

The germline gives CDR1 MNHEY, CDR2 SMNVEV (reference sequence). The CDR3 consists of 11 residues. Trimming removed 3 bases from V and 5 bases from J, with 5 bases in between. Sequenced by immunoSEQ multiplex PCR; TCRdb stores in-frame clones only, minus some. The sample contains 110,000 or so clones, about 89% of which appear only once. The receptor was derived from an adult in good health. The chain recombines TRBV27 with TRBJ2-7; perhaps D is TRBD1 or TRBD2 (5 bases each). Here the sequenced sample was peripheral blood, taken on day 0 of AZD1222 vaccination. CDR3 nucleotide sequence: TGTGCCAGCAGTTTGGGGGACGAGCAGTACTTC. Its translation is CASSLGDEQYF.